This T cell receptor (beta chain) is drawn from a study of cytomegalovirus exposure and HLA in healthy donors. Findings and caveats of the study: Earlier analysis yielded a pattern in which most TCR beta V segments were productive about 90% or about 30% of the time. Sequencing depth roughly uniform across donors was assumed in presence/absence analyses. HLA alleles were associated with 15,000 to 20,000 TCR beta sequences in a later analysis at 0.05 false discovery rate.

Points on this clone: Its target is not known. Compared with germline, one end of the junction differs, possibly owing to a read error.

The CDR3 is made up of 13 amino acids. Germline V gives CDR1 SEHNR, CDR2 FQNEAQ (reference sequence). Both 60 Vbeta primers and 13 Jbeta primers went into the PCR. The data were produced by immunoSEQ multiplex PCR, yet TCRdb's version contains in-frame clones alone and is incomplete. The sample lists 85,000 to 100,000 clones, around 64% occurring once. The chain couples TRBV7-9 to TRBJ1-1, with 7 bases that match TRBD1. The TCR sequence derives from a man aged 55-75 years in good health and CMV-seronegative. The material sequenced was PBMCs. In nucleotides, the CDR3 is TGTTCCAGCAGCTTACCCGGGACAGCTAAAGCTTTCTTT. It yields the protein CSSSLPGTAKAFF. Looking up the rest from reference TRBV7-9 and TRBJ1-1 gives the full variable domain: DTGVSQNPRHKITKRGQNVTFRCDPISEHNRLYWYRQTLGQGPEFLTYFQNEAQLEKSRLLSDRFSAERPKGSFSTLEIQRTEQGDSAMYLCSSSLPGTAKAFFGQGTRLTVV.